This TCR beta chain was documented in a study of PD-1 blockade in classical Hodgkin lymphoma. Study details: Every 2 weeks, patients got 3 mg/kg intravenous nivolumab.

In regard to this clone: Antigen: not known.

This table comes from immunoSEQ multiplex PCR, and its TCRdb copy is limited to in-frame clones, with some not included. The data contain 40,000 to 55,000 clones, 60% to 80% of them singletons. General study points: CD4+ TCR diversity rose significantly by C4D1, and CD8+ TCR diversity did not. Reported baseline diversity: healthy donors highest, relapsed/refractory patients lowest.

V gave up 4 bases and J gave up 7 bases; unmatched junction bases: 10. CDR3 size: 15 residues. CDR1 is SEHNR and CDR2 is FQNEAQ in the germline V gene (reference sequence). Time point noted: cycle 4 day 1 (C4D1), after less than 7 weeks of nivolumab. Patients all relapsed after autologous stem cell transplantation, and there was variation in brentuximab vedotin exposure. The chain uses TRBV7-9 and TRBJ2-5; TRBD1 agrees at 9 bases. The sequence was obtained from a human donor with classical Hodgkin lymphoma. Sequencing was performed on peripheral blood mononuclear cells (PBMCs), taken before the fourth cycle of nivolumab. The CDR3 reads CASSSLDRGYGTQYF. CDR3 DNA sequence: TGTGCCAGCAGCTCGCTGGACAGGGGTTATGGGACCCAGTACTTC.